These 19 T cell receptor beta chains originate from one sample sequenced in a study of early T cells in non-severe SARS-CoV-2 infection. One entry per CDR3 protein, called by TCRdb with MiXCR from the 5' RACE reads. Among some 61,000 distinct CDR3 sequences, more than 9% were seen once, and the ten largest hold roughly 4.7%. Sequencing used whole blood. The receptors shown here come from an adult who was a healthcare worker with PCR-confirmed SARS-CoV-2 infection or an uninfected control (not recorded which).

The rearrangement joins TRBV3-1 to TRBJ2-7, with 7 positions matching TRBD2. CDR1 is LGHDT, CDR2 YNNKEL, per germline (reference sequence). Unmatched junction bases numbered 8, after V lost 0 bases and J lost 3 bases. CDR3 length: 16 residues. The CDR3 DNA reads TGTGCCAGCAGCCAAGATTCTGGCGGGGGATACTACGAGCAGTACTTC. This sequence encodes CASSQDSGGGYYEQYF.

This clonotype was counted only a few times. The chain has TRBV18 and TRBJ2-3; 9 bases align to TRBD1. J lost 2 bases, V lost 6 bases, and 12 bases had no gene match. Germline V gives CDR1 KGHSH, CDR2 LQKENI. This CDR3 contains 17 residues. The CDR3 region is CASSNPRRDRVTDTQYF. The CDR3 nucleotides read TGTGCCAGCTCGAATCCTCGCCGGGACAGGGTCACAGATACGCAGTATTTT.

This rearrangement joins TRBV7-9 to TRBJ1-2; D ambiguous. Germline values: CDR1 SEHNR, CDR2 FQNEAQ (reference sequence). The CDR3 extends over 13 amino acids. Trimming took off 3 bases at V and 3 bases at J, with 8 bases between the two ends. In DNA form, the CDR3 reads TGTGCCAGCAGCTTTAGGACCGACTATGGCTACACCTTC. This sequence encodes CASSFRTDYGYTF.

The chain uses TRBV29-1 and TRBJ2-5; maybe TRBD2 (6 bases). Trimming removed 1 base at V and 5 bases at J, with 11 bases between. The CDR3 runs 13 residues. Germline values: CDR1 SQVTM, CDR2 ANQGSEA. The CDR3 DNA reads as TGCAGCGTTGAAGGGCTAGCGTTGGAGACCCAGTACTTC. Its translation is CSVEGLALETQYF.

There are many counts of this clonotype. V usage is TRBV20-1 and J usage is TRBJ1-1; no clear D gene. The CDR3 has 12 amino acids. Germline lookup yields CDR1 DFQATT and CDR2 SNEGSKA (reference sequence). The V gene lost 5 bases and the J gene lost 4 bases, with 11 bases spanning the gap. CDR3 nucleotide sequence: TGCAGTGCTTCGAGGGTGCCCACTGAAGCTTTCTTT. Amino acids: CSASRVPTEAFF.

The table lists this clonotype with many counts. V gene TRBV5-1 combines with J gene TRBJ1-6, with D possibly TRBD1 on 5 matching bases. The germline V and J ends were trimmed by 5 bases and 7 bases, with 19 bases remaining between them. This CDR3 contains 16 residues. Germline V gene sequence: CDR1 SGHRS, CDR2 YFSETQ. CDR3 sequence reads: CASRFGHLPENSPLHF. The CDR3, as DNA: TGCGCCAGCAGATTCGGACACCTACCGGAAAATTCACCCCTCCACTTT.

This clonotype was seen more than once but under ten times. CDR3 bases: TGTGCCATCAGTGAGTCAGGACTAGCCTACGAGCAGTACTTC. Translating gives CAISESGLAYEQYF. The gene calls are TRBV10-3 and TRBJ2-7, with 7 positions matching TRBD2. Germline V gene data show CDR1 as ENHRY and CDR2 as SYGVKD. The ends lost 0 bases at V and 2 bases at J; junction bases unmatched: 1. There are 14 residues in the CDR3.

This chain joins TRBV5-1 and TRBJ2-7; D gene ambiguous. CDR3 length: 13 amino acids. CDR1 is SGHRS and CDR2 is YFSETQ in the germline V gene. The V and J ends lost 0 bases and 3 bases respectively, with 7 bases between them. As DNA, the CDR3 is TGCGCCAGCAGCTTGGGCCTAGACTACGAGCAGTACTTC. It codes for CASSLGLDYEQYF.

This clonotype has ten or more counts. This chain connects TRBV7-9 to TRBJ2-6, with unresolved D. The CDR3 is 15 residues long. V was shortened by 1 base and J by 2 bases, with 6 bases between the two germline ends. Germline CDR1 reads SEHNR; CDR2 reads FQNEAQ (reference sequence). The CDR3, as DNA: TGTGCCAGCAGCTTAGAGGGAACTGGGGCCAACGTCCTGACTTTC. Protein product: CASSLEGTGANVLTF.

This clonotype was detected ten times or more. CDR3 sequence reads: CASSQGPSSYEQYF. In DNA form, the CDR3 reads TGTGCCAGCAGCCAAGGGCCCAGCTCCTACGAGCAGTACTTC. The J gene is TRBJ2-7, the V gene TRBV3-1; D uncertain. V was pared by 1 base and J by 0 bases, with 7 bases between. CDR3 size: 14 residues. The germline CDR1 and CDR2 sequences are LGHDT and YNNKEL (reference sequence).

This clonotype was seen ten or more times. This chain uses TRBV29-1 with TRBJ2-7, with D perhaps given as TRBD1 or TRBD2 (5 bases each). V was shortened by 4 bases and J by 6 bases, with 16 bases between the two germline ends. CDR1 and CDR2 from the germline V gene are SQVTM and ANQGSEA. This CDR3 contains 13 residues. Here the CDR3 DNA reads TGCAGCGTTGCCGGGGCCAACTCTTTCGAGCAGTACTTC. Encoded protein: CSVAGANSFEQYF.

With regard to this clonotype: This sequence may be a read error, since a much larger clone differs from it by one base. The CDR3: CASNPGTGYSVQYF. The CDR3 nucleotides read TGTGCCAGCAACCCCGGGACAGGGTACTCCGTGCAGTACTTC. The gene calls are TRBV7-2 and TRBJ2-7; 9 nucleotides match TRBD1. Unmatched junction bases numbered 13, after V lost 7 bases and J lost 9 bases. The CDR3 is 14 residues long. CDR1 and CDR2 from the germline V gene are SGHTA and FQGNSA.

This chain joins TRBV12-3 or TRBV12-4 and TRBJ2-4; 10 bases map to TRBD1. After removal of 0 bases from V and 14 bases from J, the junction contained 7 bases not matched to a gene. This CDR3 has 14 amino acids. The chain's CDR3 is CASSLARTGGWKYF. CDR3 bases: TGTGCCAGCAGTTTAGCGCGGACAGGGGGATGGAAGTACTTC.

J is TRBJ1-2 and V is TRBV10-2, with D perhaps matching TRBD1 (6 bases). Germline CDR1 WSHSY, CDR2 SAAADI. Trimming cost V 2 bases and J 6 bases, with 10 bases left between them. The length of the CDR3 is 13 residues. CDR3 in amino acids: CASSETGKNGYTF. DNA for the CDR3: TGCGCCAGCAGTGAGACAGGGAAAAATGGCTACACCTTC.

The rearrangement links TRBV21-1 to TRBJ2-1; the table names TRBD2, a call not compared with the DNA. TRBV21-1 is tagged as a pseudogene. The length of the CDR3 is 14 residues. CDR3 coding DNA: TGTGCCAGCAGCCCACGGACTAGCCACAGTGAGCAGTTCTTC. Translated, it gives CASSPRTSHSEQFF.

This clonotype was seen at least ten times. The chain employs TRBV29-1 and TRBJ2-7; 7 bases fit TRBD1. Germline CDR1 reads SQVTM; CDR2 reads ANQGSEA. CDR3 size: 13 residues. With V trimmed by 7 bases and J by 1 base, 7 bases remained unmatched. The CDR3 spells CSAGQATSYEQYF. CDR3 nucleotides: TGCAGCGCCGGACAGGCAACATCCTACGAGCAGTACTTC.

In its sample, this clonotype was seen many times. The chain links TRBV14 to TRBJ1-6; D is uncertain. The germline V gene encodes CDR1 SGHDN and CDR2 FVKESK. The V end lost 0 bases, the J end lost 9 bases, and 6 bases lay between the germline ends. This CDR3 comprises 13 residues. CDR3 in amino acids: CASSQERVSPLHF. CDR3 bases: TGTGCCAGCAGCCAAGAAAGAGTTTCACCCCTCCACTTT. Full variable domain (missing parts from reference TRBV14 and TRBJ1-6): EAGVTQFPSHSVIEKGQTVTLRCDPISGHDNLYWYRRVMGKEIKFLLHFVKESKQDESGMPNNRFLAERTGGTYSTLKVQPAELEDSGVYFCASSQERVSPLHFGNGTRLTVT.

This clonotype appeared many times. CDR3 in DNA: TGTGCCAGCGGAGACAGGGGGTTTCGAACACAGCCCCAGCATTTT. Amino acids: CASGDRGFRTQPQHF. The gene calls are TRBV6-2 or TRBV6-3 and TRBJ1-5; 9 bases align to TRBD1. With V trimmed by 8 bases and J by 7 bases, 12 bases remained unmatched. In germline, CDR1 is MNHEY, CDR2 SVGEGT. The CDR3 loop spans 15 amino acids.

This clonotype has at least ten counts. The rearrangement joins TRBV3-1 to TRBJ2-3; 9 bases agree with TRBD2. CDR3 size: 15 residues. Germline trimming cut 3 bases from V and 5 bases from J; bases unmatched to any gene: 6. From germline, CDR1 is LGHDT and CDR2 YNNKEL (reference sequence). CDR3 in amino acids: CASSHGTSNGDTQYF. For the CDR3, the DNA is TGTGCCAGCAGCCACGGGACTAGCAATGGAGATACGCAGTATTTT.